The 23 T cell receptor beta chains presented below share a single source sample, sequenced in a study of regulatory T cells in long-lasting Graves disease. The time point is: newly diagnosed GD, antithyroid drugs for less than 3 months. Researchers made the TCR library from RNA that was extracted from PBMCs. To make TCR beta libraries, researchers used iRepertoire HTBI primers and Arm-PCR of CDR3 regions. MiXCR, run by TCRdb on the multiplex PCR reads, gives a single entry per CDR3 protein. The table has 400,000 to 500,000 distinct CDR3 sequences, more than 12% seen once. These same data were also listed under a study on T cells in Graves' hyperthyroidism and ophthalmopathy.

Sequenced material: peripheral blood mononuclear cells (PBMCs), taken at new diagnosis, from a patient treated with antithyroid drugs. The receptors here all came from a woman aged 25 to 39 with Graves disease.

This clonotype was found many times. J is TRBJ2-2 and V is TRBV27, with D possibly TRBD2 on 7 matching bases. Germline values: CDR1 MNHEY, CDR2 SMNVEV (reference sequence). The V end lost 0 bases, the J end lost 5 bases, and 13 bases lay between the germline ends. The CDR3 has 16 residues. The CDR3 nucleotides are TGTGCCAGCAGTTTATCCGGGGGGCGCAGGACCGGGGAGCTGTTTTTT. Translating it yields CASSLSGGRRTGELFF.

This clonotype was seen ten or more times. The chain carries TRBV30 and TRBJ2-1, with TRBD2 matching 10 bases. The trim removed 2 bases at V and 9 bases at J, leaving 7 bases unmatched. CDR1 GTSNPN and CDR2 SVGIG come from the germline V gene (reference sequence). The CDR3 is 14 amino acids. As DNA, the CDR3 is TGTGCCTGGAGTCCCAGCGGGAGGGGAATTGAGCAGTTCTTC. Translated: CAWSPSGRGIEQFF.

The table lists this clonotype with many counts. The chain links TRBV2 to TRBJ1-5; tentatively, D is TRBD1 (5 bases). The CDR3 is made up of 18 amino acids. CDR1 is SNHLY, CDR2 FYNNEI, per germline. V was clipped by 1 base and J by 2 bases, with 18 bases between them. The CDR3 region is CASSEGGVGGLGNQPQHF. CDR3 coding DNA: TGTGCCAGCAGTGAAGGAGGGGTGGGGGGACTAGGCAATCAGCCCCAGCATTTT.

A note on this clonotype: Possible read error: a much larger clone is one base away. The chain recombines TRBV20-1 with TRBJ2-7, with 8 bases lining up with TRBD2. The CDR3 sequence is 15 residues long. Trimming cost V 3 bases and J 5 bases; bases outside gene matches: 12. Germline V CDR1 and CDR2: DFQATT, SNEGSKA (reference sequence). In DNA form, the CDR3 reads TGCAGTGCTAGCCTCTTAAGCGGGAGACCCCACGAGCAGTACTTC. Its protein product is CSASLLSGRPHEQYF.

This clonotype was seen many times. The chain links TRBV25-1 to TRBJ2-5, with D unresolved. The CDR3 contains 15 residues. Germline V gene lookup returns CDR1 MGHDK and CDR2 SYGVNS. Trimming cost V 3 bases and J 2 bases, with 13 bases left between them. Written as DNA, the CDR3 is TGTGCCAGCAGTGATCCGACACGCGCTCAAGAGACCCAGTACTTC. Translating gives CASSDPTRAQETQYF.

This clonotype was counted ten times or more. This chain connects TRBV12-3 or TRBV12-4 to TRBJ1-5, with no clear D. V was clipped by 8 bases and J by 7 bases, with 15 bases between them. This CDR3 comprises 13 residues. CDR3 loop: CASPLWLQQPQHF. The CDR3 DNA reads TGTGCCAGCCCTTTATGGCTACAGCAGCCCCAGCATTTT.

The chain employs TRBV20-1 and TRBJ2-5, with 10 bases lining up with TRBD2. This CDR3 has 18 residues. Trimming at V came to 0 bases and at J to 2 bases, leaving 12 bases not matched to a gene. Germline CDR1 is DFQATT and CDR2 is SNEGSKA (reference sequence). CDR3 loop: CSARDWGESGRAQETQYF. The CDR3 bases are TGCAGTGCTAGAGATTGGGGGGAAAGCGGGAGGGCACAAGAGACCCAGTACTTC.

This clonotype was observed a handful of times. The V call is TRBV5-1, the J call TRBJ2-1; the D gene is possibly TRBD2 (5 bases). V gave up 5 bases and J gave up 8 bases, with 11 bases separating them. This CDR3 contains 12 residues. Per the germline V gene, CDR1 is SGHRS and CDR2 is YFSETQ. Here the CDR3 DNA reads TGCGCCAGCAGTGCCGAGGGCCATGAGCAGTTCTTC. Protein: CASSAEGHEQFF.

The genes are TRBV7-9 and TRBJ2-7; D is undetermined. Germline V lookup: CDR1 SEHNR, CDR2 FQNEAQ (reference sequence). The CDR3 sequence is 14 residues long. V dropped 1 base and J dropped 4 bases, with 11 bases sitting between them. The CDR3 DNA follows: TGTGCCAGCAGCTTAGGTCCAGTCCAGTACGAGCAGTACTTC. Translating it yields CASSLGPVQYEQYF.

The chain combines TRBV7-8 with TRBJ2-2, with TRBD2 identical over 7 bases. This CDR3 has 15 residues. The V gene's germline CDR1 is SGHVS and CDR2 FQNEAQ. With 1 base clipped from V and 5 bases from J, the junction kept 4 bases outside the gene matches. The CDR3 coding sequence is TGTGCCAGCAGCTTAGATGCGGGAGCGACCGGGGAGCTGTTTTTT. It specifies CASSLDAGATGELFF.

Of note for this clonotype: Because the CDR3's place on the DNA is in doubt, the DNA is left out and the CDR3 is given as listed by TCRdb. This chain links TRBV18 with TRBJ1-5; the table calls TRBD1, which could not be checked here. The CDR3 region is 19 residues in length, termini included. The germline gives CDR1 KGHSH, CDR2 LQKENI. CDR3 in amino acids: CASSPLQSGVPAGNQPQHF.

A few counts support this clonotype. The V call is TRBV30, the J call TRBJ1-5; no clear D. V dropped 2 bases and J dropped 3 bases, with 11 bases sitting between them. Per germline, CDR1 GTSNPN and CDR2 SVGIG (reference sequence). The CDR3 consists of 14 residues. The CDR3 sequence is CAWSPGEANQPQHF. The CDR3 DNA follows: TGTGCCTGGAGTCCCGGGGAGGCCAATCAGCCCCAGCATTTT. The whole variable domain, filled in from reference TRBV30 and TRBJ1-5, reads SQTIHQWPATLVQPVGSPLSLECTVEGTSNPNLYWYRQAAGRGLQLLFYSVGIGQISSEVPQNLSASRPQDRQFILSSKKLLLSDSGFYLCAWSPGEANQPQHFGDGTRLSIL.

V gene TRBV24-1 combines with J gene TRBJ2-3; D might be TRBD2 (5 bases). Germline V gene lookup returns CDR1 KGHDR and CDR2 SFDVKD. Trimming cost V 1 base and J 2 bases, with 12 bases left between them. The CDR3 loop spans 16 amino acids. In DNA form, the CDR3 reads TGTGCCACCAGTGATTTAGGCGGAGCGGTCACAGATACGCAGTATTTT. Its translation: CATSDLGGAVTDTQYF.

The rearrangement joins TRBV7-9 to TRBJ2-1, with D unclear. V lost 5 bases, J lost 7 bases, and 15 bases lay in between. Germline-derived CDR1 and CDR2 are SEHNR and FQNEAQ (reference sequence). The CDR3 has 14 residues. CDR3 in DNA: TGTGCCAGCAGCATCATCCTAGATACGAATGAGCAGTTCTTC. Amino acid sequence: CASSIILDTNEQFF.

This clonotype was seen at least ten times. J is TRBJ1-5 and V is TRBV7-9; D call uncertain. Trimming left V 2 bases short and J 2 bases short, with 7 bases between. Germline V lookup: CDR1 SEHNR, CDR2 FQNEAQ (reference sequence). The CDR3 is 14 residues long. CDR3 nucleotides: TGTGCCAGCAGCTTAAGTACGGGCAATCAGCCCCAGCATTTT. Protein product: CASSLSTGNQPQHF.

Concerning this clonotype itself: This may be a read error: a much more frequent sequence differs by one nucleotide. The chain recombines TRBV7-9 with TRBJ1-1, with no clear D. This CDR3 spans 13 amino acids. Deletions cut 5 bases from V and 3 bases from J, with 10 bases between. Germline CDR1 is SEHNR and CDR2 is FQNEAQ (reference sequence). The CDR3 here is CASSIGRYTEAFF. Here the CDR3 DNA reads TGTGCCAGCAGCATCGGACGGTACACTGAAGCTTTCTTT.

The chain combines TRBV7-3 with TRBJ2-3; the match to TRBD2 covers 7 bases. Germline loops: CDR1 SGHTA, CDR2 FQGTGA. V was pared by 1 base and J by 6 bases, with 10 bases of the junction left unmatched. This CDR3 has 16 amino acids. CDR3 sequence (DNA): TGTGCCAGCAGCTTAAAGGGCCGGGCGGGAGCGGATACGCAGTATTTT. Translated, it gives CASSLKGRAGADTQYF.

J is TRBJ2-1 and V is TRBV19, with D possibly matching TRBD2 (6 bases). Germline V gene data show CDR1 as LNHDA and CDR2 as SQIVND (reference sequence). V was pared by 7 bases and J by 5 bases, with 24 bases between. The CDR3 is 17 amino acids. The CDR3 region is CASTHGGWEEPNNEQFF. CDR3 coding DNA: TGTGCCAGTACCCACGGTGGGTGGGAGGAACCCAACAATGAGCAGTTCTTC.

In its sample, this clonotype was seen many times. This chain uses TRBV30 with TRBJ1-1; possible D gene TRBD1, 5 bases. Trimming took 1 base from V and 2 from J, leaving 14 bases between them. The CDR3 length is 15 residues. Germline CDR1 is GTSNPN and CDR2 is SVGIG (reference sequence). The CDR3 loop is CAWSGTKLRNTEAFF. The CDR3 DNA follows: TGTGCCTGGAGTGGGACAAAGCTCAGAAACACTGAAGCTTTCTTT. The variable domain in full, completed from reference TRBV30 and TRBJ1-1, reads SQTIHQWPATLVQPVGSPLSLECTVEGTSNPNLYWYRQAAGRGLQLLFYSVGIGQISSEVPQNLSASRPQDRQFILSSKKLLLSDSGFYLCAWSGTKLRNTEAFFGQGTRLTVV.

This sequence joins TRBV29-1 and TRBJ1-1; D call uncertain. Germline V lookup: CDR1 SQVTM, CDR2 ANQGSEA. V lost 7 bases, J lost 4 bases, and 13 bases lay in between. CDR3 length: 12 amino acids. CDR3 sequence (DNA): TGCAGCGGTAGTCGCCCTCCCACTGAAGCTTTCTTT. Amino acids: CSGSRPPTEAFF.

This clonotype has more than one count but fewer than ten. The chain combines TRBV30 with TRBJ2-6; D is unclear. The CDR3 is 15 amino acids. The germline CDR1 and CDR2 sequences are GTSNPN and SVGIG (reference sequence). V was trimmed by 6 bases and J by 1 base, leaving 13 bases between them. As DNA, the CDR3 is TGTGCCTGCCCGACGTCACGTTCTGGGGCCAACGTCCTGACTTTC. Translation gives CACPTSRSGANVLTF.

This clonotype showed up many times. At one of its ends the junction is not consistent with the germline gene, which may arise from a read error. The J gene is TRBJ2-1, the V gene TRBV7-7; possibly TRBD2 for D (6 bases). Looked up from germline, CDR1 is SSHAT and CDR2 is FNYEAQ (reference sequence). This CDR3 contains 13 residues. Here the CDR3 reads CASSIAAGNEQFF. The CDR3 bases are TGTGCTAGCAGCATAGCGGCCGGGAATGAGCAGTTCTTC.

This clonotype was counted ten times or more. The chain joins TRBV6-1 to TRBJ2-7; tentatively, D is TRBD1 or TRBD2 (5 bases each). CDR3 size: 15 residues. Germline CDR1 reads MNHNS; CDR2 reads SASEGT. Trimming removed 6 bases at V and 2 bases at J, with 17 bases between. The CDR3 region has the DNA TGTGCCAGCAGGGATACCGGGACCGCTGCCTACGAGCAGTACTTC. Translated: CASRDTGTAAYEQYF.